This record covers a single T cell receptor (beta chain). The missing conserved phenylalanine or tryptophan at the end of this CDR3 makes a read error likely. This sample was taken from a study of glioma-infiltrating T cells. Germline CDR1 and CDR2: MGHRA and YSYEKL. The CDR3 is made up of 14 amino acids. The ends were cut back, 1 base at V and 4 bases at J, with 8 bases in the middle. Amplification of TCR alpha and beta CDR3 regions from RNA used iRepertoire nested multiplex PCR. For one-step reverse transcription and amplification, about 90-450 ng of tissue mRNA or PBMC total RNA was used. One entry per CDR3 protein, called by TCRdb with MiXCR from the multiplex PCR reads. The sample includes 300,000 to 450,000 distinct CDR3 sequences, 35% to 45% of them seen just once.

Sequenced: glioma tissue, nonneoplastic brain tissue, or PBMCs (not recorded which). The source is a human donor with low-grade glioma or glioblastoma, undergoing nonglioma brain surgery, or in good health (not recorded which). The genes are TRBV4-1 and TRBJ2-1; maybe TRBD2 (5 bases). CDR3 region: CASSQGGLYNEQFS. In nucleotides, the CDR3 is TGCGCCAGCAGCCAAGGCGGGCTTTACAATGAGCAGTTCTCC.